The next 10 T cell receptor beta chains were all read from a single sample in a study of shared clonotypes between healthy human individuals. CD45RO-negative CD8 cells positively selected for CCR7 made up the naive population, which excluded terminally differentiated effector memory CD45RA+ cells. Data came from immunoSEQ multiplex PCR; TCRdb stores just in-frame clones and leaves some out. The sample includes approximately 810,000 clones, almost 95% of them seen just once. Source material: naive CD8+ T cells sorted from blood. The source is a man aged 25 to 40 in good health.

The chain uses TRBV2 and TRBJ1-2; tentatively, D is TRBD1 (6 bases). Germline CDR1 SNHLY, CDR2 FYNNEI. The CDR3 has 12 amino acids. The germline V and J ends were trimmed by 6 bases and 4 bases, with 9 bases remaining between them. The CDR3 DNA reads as TGTGCCAGCAGGGACAGATTCTATGGCTACACCTTC. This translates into CASRDRFYGYTF.

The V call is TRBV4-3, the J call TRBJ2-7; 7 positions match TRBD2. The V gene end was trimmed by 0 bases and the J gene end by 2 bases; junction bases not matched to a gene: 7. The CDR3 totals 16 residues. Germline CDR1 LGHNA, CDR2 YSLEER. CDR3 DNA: TGCGCCAGCAGCCAAGATGTCCTGGGAGGGGCCTACGAGCAGTACTTC. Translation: CASSQDVLGGAYEQYF.

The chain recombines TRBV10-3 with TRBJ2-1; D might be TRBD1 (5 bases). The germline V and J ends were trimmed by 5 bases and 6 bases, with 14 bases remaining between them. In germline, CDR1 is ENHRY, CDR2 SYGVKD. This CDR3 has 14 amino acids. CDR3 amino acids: CAISSMGPVNEQFF. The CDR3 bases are TGTGCCATCAGTTCAATGGGGCCTGTCAATGAGCAGTTCTTC.

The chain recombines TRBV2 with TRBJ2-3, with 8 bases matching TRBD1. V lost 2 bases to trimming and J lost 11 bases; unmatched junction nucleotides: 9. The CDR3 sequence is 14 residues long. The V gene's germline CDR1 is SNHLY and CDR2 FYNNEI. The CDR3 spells CASSEYQGARGQYF. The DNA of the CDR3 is TGTGCCAGCAGTGAATACCAGGGGGCGCGTGGGCAGTATTTT. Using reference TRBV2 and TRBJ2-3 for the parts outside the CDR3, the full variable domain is EPEVTQTPSHQVTQMGQEVILRCVPISNHLYFYWYRQILGQKVEFLVSFYNNEISEKSEIFDDQFSVERPDGSNFTLKIRSTKLEDSAMYFCASSEYQGARGQYFGPGTRLTVL.

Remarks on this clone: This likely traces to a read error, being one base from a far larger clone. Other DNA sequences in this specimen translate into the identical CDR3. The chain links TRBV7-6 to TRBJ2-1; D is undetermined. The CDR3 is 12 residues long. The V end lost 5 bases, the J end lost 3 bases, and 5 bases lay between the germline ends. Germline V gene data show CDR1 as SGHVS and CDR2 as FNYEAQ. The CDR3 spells CASSPDYNEQFF. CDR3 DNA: TGTGCCAGCAGCCCCGACTACAATGAGCAGTTCTTC.

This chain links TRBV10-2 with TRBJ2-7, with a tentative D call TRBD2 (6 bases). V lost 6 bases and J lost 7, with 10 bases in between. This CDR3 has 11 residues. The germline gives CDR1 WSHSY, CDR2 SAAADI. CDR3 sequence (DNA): TGCGCCAGCAGGGAGGGACCGGAGCAGTACTTC. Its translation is CASREGPEQYF.

CDR3 sequence (DNA): TGTGCCAGCAGTTACTCGGTGACAGGGGGCGGCGATGGCTACACCTTC. The encoded protein is CASSYSVTGGGDGYTF. V is TRBV6-5 and J is TRBJ1-2; 10 bases line up with TRBD1. V lost 0 bases to trimming and J lost 6 bases; unmatched junction nucleotides: 7. The CDR3 is 16 residues long. Germline-derived CDR1 and CDR2 are MNHEY and SVGAGI.

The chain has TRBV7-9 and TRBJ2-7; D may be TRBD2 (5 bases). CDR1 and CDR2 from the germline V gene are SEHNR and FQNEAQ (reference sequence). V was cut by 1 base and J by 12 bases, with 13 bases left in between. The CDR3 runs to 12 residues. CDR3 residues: CASSLEGGSGYF. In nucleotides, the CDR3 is TGTGCCAGCAGCTTAGAAGGCGGGTCGGGGTACTTC.

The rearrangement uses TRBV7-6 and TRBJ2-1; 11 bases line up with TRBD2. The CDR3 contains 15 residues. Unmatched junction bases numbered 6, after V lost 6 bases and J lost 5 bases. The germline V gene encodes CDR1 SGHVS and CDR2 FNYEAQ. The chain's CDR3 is CASSFTSGSHNEQFF. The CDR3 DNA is TGTGCCAGCAGTTTTACTAGCGGGAGTCACAATGAGCAGTTCTTC.

The CDR3 DNA reads TGTGCCAGCGGAGCAGCCCAGAGTTACGAGCAGTACTTC. Translated: CASGAAQSYEQYF. The gene calls are TRBV27 and TRBJ2-5; D is ambiguous. The J call could be wrong; TRBJ2-7 is a better fit for the DNA end. This CDR3 comprises 13 residues. The V gene's germline CDR1 is MNHEY and CDR2 SMNVEV (reference sequence).